This section outlines one TCR beta chain sequence together with its context. Its cognate antigen is unknown. Sequencing was performed with immunoSEQ multiplex PCR; in TCRdb, only in-frame clones are kept and a portion is missing. Of roughly 15,000 clones in the sample, approximately 80% were seen once. This entry is derived from a study of T cells in tumors after PD-1 blockade. Overall study: No patient had prior checkpoint blockade, systemic immunosuppression, or radiotherapy within 4 weeks. Some patients also took daily vismodegib 150 mg during anti-PD-1 treatment. Treatment was either pembrolizumab 200 mg every 3 weeks or cemiplimab 350 mg every 2 weeks. Study-level results: Blood contained about 40% of the tumor's TCR clonotypes.

Germline loops: CDR1 SGHTA, CDR2 FQGNSA. Trimming pared 4 bases from V and 7 bases from J, leaving 14 bases between. This CDR3 is 15 amino acids long. This receptor was obtained from a human donor with basal cell carcinoma. This chain connects TRBV7-2 to TRBJ1-6; possibly TRBD1 for D (5 bases). Specimen: PBMCs, collected after anti-PD-1 treatment. The CDR3 reads CASSSRGWGNSPLHF. The CDR3 bases are TGTGCCAGCAGCTCGAGGGGCTGGGGAAATTCACCCCTCCACTTT.